This is a list of T cell receptor beta chains from one sample in a study of OX40 agonist ivuxolimab in advanced cancers. Produced via immunoSEQ multiplex PCR; TCRdb's table is partial and in-frame only. The sample includes about 88,000 clones, roughly 89% of them seen just once. The sample in question was CD4+ or CD8+ T cells sorted from blood, obtained in a trial of the OX40 agonist ivuxolimab. These receptors originate from an adult with an advanced solid tumor such as melanoma, head and neck, liver or kidney cancer. The CDR3 runs from the conserved cysteine through the conserved F or W. Fields, in order: D gene, J gene, clone size, V gene, CDR3 DNA, CDR3 protein. A D gene is named only where the DNA matches it firmly. Size is stated for part of the rows, as once, few or many counts, or as a class when the clone is expanded.

TRBD2 | TRBJ2-1 | - | TRBV5-6 | TGTGCCAGCAGCCGGCTAGCGGGCTTTAGAAGCTCCTACAATGAGCAGTTCTTC | CASSRLAGFRSSYNEQFF
TRBD2 | TRBJ2-3 | - | TRBV6-1 | TGTGCCAGCATGAGTAGCGGGTATCCAGATACGCAGTATTTT | CASMSSGYPDTQYF
- | TRBJ1-1 | - | TRBV30 | TGTGCCTGGAGTGGACGCCTCAGGCTCATGAACACTGAAGCTTTCTTT | CAWSGRLRLMNTEAFF
- | TRBJ2-5 | - | TRBV5-1 | TGCGCCAGCAGCTTGGGACAGCAGCAAGAGACCCAGTACTTC | CASSLGQQQETQYF
- | TRBJ2-1 | - | TRBV11-3 | TGTGCCAGCAGTGCCCGTGGCACCTACAATGAGCAGTTCTTC | CASSARGTYNEQFF
TRBD1 | TRBJ1-2 | - | TRBV5-4 | TGTGCCAGCAGTTTAGACAGGGGGCGAAACTATGGCTACACCTTC | CASSLDRGRNYGYTF
- | TRBJ1-4 | - | TRBV4-2 | TGTGCCAGCAGCCAAGGGAACCAGGGAAGGTCTAATGAAAAACTGTTTTTT | CASSQGNQGRSNEKLFF
- | TRBJ2-6 | - | TRBV6-1 | TGTGCCAGCAGTGTGGTGGCTGGGGCCAACGTCCTGACTTTC | CASSVVAGANVLTF
TRBD1 | TRBJ2-2 | few | TRBV7-6 | TGTGCCAGCAGCCGCAGACAGGGGCCCGGGGAGCTGTTTTTT | CASSRRQGPGELFF
TRBD2 | TRBJ2-3 | - | TRBV7-2 | TGTGCCAGCAGCCCCAAGGCTAGCGGGGGCACAGATACGCAGTATTTT | CASSPKASGGTDTQYF
TRBD1 | TRBJ1-1 | - | TRBV29-1 | TGCAGCGTTGTACCAGGGGGGGACGGCGGGAACACTGAAGCTTTCTTT | CSVVPGGDGGNTEAFF
- | TRBJ1-2 | - | TRBV6-5 | TGTGCCAGCAGTTACTCGAGGCAGGGAGTCTATGGCTACACCTTC | CASSYSRQGVYGYTF
TRBD1 | TRBJ2-1 | - | TRBV5-5 | TGTGCCAGCAGCAGTACAGGGGGCACTGAGCAGTTCTTC | CASSSTGGTEQFF
- | TRBJ2-5 | medium-sized | TRBV30 | TGTGCCTGGAACCCTACAGGAATTCAAGAGACCCAGTACTTC | CAWNPTGIQETQYF
- | TRBJ2-1 | - | TRBV6-5 | TGTGCCAGCAGTTACGCAAGAGGGTCGGCGGGTGAGCAGTTCTTC | CASSYARGSAGEQFF
- | TRBJ1-4 | - | TRBV10-3 | TGTGCCATCAGTGATGGGGGGATTAATGAAAAACTGTTTTTT | CAISDGGINEKLFF
- | TRBJ2-7 | - | TRBV9 | TGTGCCAGCAGCGTAGGGACGGGCCCCTCCTACGAGCAGTACTTC | CASSVGTGPSYEQYF
- | TRBJ2-5 | - | TRBV19 | TGTGCCAGTAGTAGGGCGGGGTTGCAAGAGACCCAGTACTTC | CASSRAGLQETQYF
TRBD2 | TRBJ2-3 | - | TRBV6-5 | TGTGCCAGCAGTTACTCGAGTCGGACTAGCGTTACGCAGTATTTT | CASSYSSRTSVTQYF
TRBD1 | TRBJ1-2 | - | TRBV29-1 | TGCAGCGCCGGGACCGGGACAGGGGGCGCTAACTATGGCTACACCTTC | CSAGTGTGGANYGYTF
TRBD1 | TRBJ2-2 | - | TRBV2 | TGTGCCAGCCACAATGGACAGGGGGGAGGAACCGGGGAGCTGTTTTTT | CASHNGQGGGTGELFF
TRBD1 | TRBJ2-5 | - | TRBV19 | TGTGCCAGTAGTACCTCGGACAGGGTCGCTTCAGAGACCCAGTACTTC | CASSTSDRVASETQYF
- | TRBJ2-1 | - | TRBV16 | TGTGCCAGCAGCCAAGGGGGGAATGAGCAGTTCTTC | CASSQGGNEQFF
- | TRBJ2-5 | - | TRBV4-1 | TGCGCCAGCAGCCCCCCGACAGACCAAGAGACCCAGTACTTC | CASSPPTDQETQYF
TRBD1 | TRBJ1-2 | - | TRBV10-1 | TGCGCCAGCAGTGAGAGGGGGAAAAGGGACAGGGCGAGGGGCTACACCTTC | CASSERGKRDRARGYTF
- | TRBJ1-1 | - | TRBV5-6 | TGTGCCAGCAGCCCGACAGGTCCGGGCACTGAAGCTTTCTTT | CASSPTGPGTEAFF
- | TRBJ2-7 | once | TRBV19 | TGTGCCAGTAGCCGCGGCCTAACCTACGAGCAGTACTTC | CASSRGLTYEQYF
TRBD2 | TRBJ2-1 | - | TRBV7-2 | TGTGCCAGCAGCCCCCGGGGACTAGCGGTCTGGAATGAGCAGTTCTTC | CASSPRGLAVWNEQFF
- | TRBJ1-6 | - | TRBV7-9 | TGTGCCAGCAGCTTATCTGGGGAAGGCCCTTCACCCCTCCACTTT | CASSLSGEGPSPLHF
TRBD1 | TRBJ1-2 | - | TRBV28 | TGTGCCAGCAGTCCTCCGGGACAGGGGAACTATGGCTACACCTTC | CASSPPGQGNYGYTF
TRBD2 | TRBJ2-5 | - | TRBV7-8 | TGTGCCAGCAGCTCGCGACGAAGCGGGAGGGGGGAGACCCAGTACTTC | CASSSRRSGRGETQYF
- | TRBJ1-1 | - | TRBV6-4 | TGTGCCAGCAGTGAGCCGTGGACAGATCCGTCGGGCACTGAAGCTTTCTTT | CASSEPWTDPSGTEAFF
TRBD2 | TRBJ2-7 | - | TRBV4-3 | TGCGCCAGCAGCCCAGGGCCAAGCGGGAGGGCCGCCTACGAGCAGTACTTC | CASSPGPSGRAAYEQYF
TRBD1 | TRBJ2-7 | - | TRBV15 | TGTGCCACCAGCAGAGATGGGACAGGCCGGAACGAGCAGTACTTC | CATSRDGTGRNEQYF
- | TRBJ2-7 | - | TRBV29-1 | TGCAGCGTACGGACAGGCGGGACCTACGAGCAGTACTTC | CSVRTGGTYEQYF
TRBD1 | TRBJ2-7 | - | TRBV13 | TGTGCCAGCAGCTTAAAGCCGGGACAGGGGTACGAGCAGTACTTC | CASSLKPGQGYEQYF
- | TRBJ2-2 | - | TRBV5-3 | TGTGCCAGAAGCTCGTGGTGGAGACTACAGAACACCGGGGAGCTGTTTTTT | CARSSWWRLQNTGELFF
- | TRBJ1-1 | few | TRBV4-3 | TGCGCCAGCAGCCAAGATAGAGGTGTAAACACTGAAGCTTTCTTT | CASSQDRGVNTEAFF
- | TRBJ1-5 | - | TRBV30 | TGTGCCTGGAGTTGGGGGGGGCTTGGCGATCAGCCCCAGCATTTT | CAWSWGGLGDQPQHF
TRBD2 | TRBJ2-3 | - | TRBV6-4 | TGTGCCAGCAGTTTCGGGGGGGCAGATACGCAGTATTTT | CASSFGGADTQYF
- | TRBJ2-2 | - | TRBV19 | TGTGCCAGTAGGCTCACCACCGGGGAGCTGTTTTTT | CASRLTTGELFF
- | TRBJ2-6 | - | TRBV2 | TGTGCCTCCCGACAGTTATCCTCTGGGGCCAACGTCCTGACTTTC | CASRQLSSGANVLTF
- | TRBJ2-3 | - | TRBV6-5 | TGTGCCAGCAGTTACCGGCGGGAAGATACGCAGTATTTT | CASSYRREDTQYF
TRBD1 | TRBJ1-2 | - | TRBV7-6 | TGTGCCAGCAGCTTAGCAACCCCTGGGACAGCCAACTATGGCTACACCTTC | CASSLATPGTANYGYTF
- | TRBJ2-7 | - | TRBV7-2 | TGTGCCAGCAGCTTAGCGGGCGGGATATACGAGCAGTACTTC | CASSLAGGIYEQYF
- | TRBJ1-4 | - | TRBV6-1 | TGTGCCAGCAGTGGCGGGCCCGTGGGTGAAAAACTGTTTTTT | CASSGGPVGEKLFF